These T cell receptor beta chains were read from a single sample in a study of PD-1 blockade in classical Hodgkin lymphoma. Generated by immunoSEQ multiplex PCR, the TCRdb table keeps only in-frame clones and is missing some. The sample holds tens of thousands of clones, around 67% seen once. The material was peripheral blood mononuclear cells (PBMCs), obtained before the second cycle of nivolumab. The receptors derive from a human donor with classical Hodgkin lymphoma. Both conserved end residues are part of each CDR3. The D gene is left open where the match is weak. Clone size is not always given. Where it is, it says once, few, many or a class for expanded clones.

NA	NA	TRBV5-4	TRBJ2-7	CASSLGGQGREQYF	TGTGCCAGCAGCTTGGGGGGTCAGGGGCGAGAGCAGTACTTC
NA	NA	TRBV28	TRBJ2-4	CASSLYRALAKNIQYF	TGTGCCAGCAGTTTATACAGGGCCCTAGCCAAAAACATTCAGTACTTC
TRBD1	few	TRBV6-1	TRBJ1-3	CASSEIDRATGNTIYF	TGTGCCAGCAGTGAAATAGACAGGGCAACTGGAAACACCATATATTTT
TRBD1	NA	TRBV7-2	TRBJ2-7	CASSRTGFRGEQYF	TGTGCCAGCAGCAGGACAGGATTTCGGGGCGAGCAGTACTTC
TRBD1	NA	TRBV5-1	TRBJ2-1	CASSATGGAQWEQFF	TGCGCCAGCAGCGCCACAGGGGGCGCTCAATGGGAGCAGTTCTTC
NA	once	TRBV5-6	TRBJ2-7	CASSLGQSTYEQYF	TGTGCCAGCAGCTTAGGGCAGTCTACCTACGAGCAGTACTTC
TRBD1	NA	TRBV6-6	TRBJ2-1	CASAQGSSYNEQFF	TGTGCCTCTGCACAGGGGAGCTCCTACAATGAGCAGTTCTTC
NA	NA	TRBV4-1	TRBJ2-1	CASSQEFRDNEQFF	TGCGCCAGCAGCCAAGAGTTTCGAGACAATGAGCAGTTCTTC
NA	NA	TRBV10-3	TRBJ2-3	CAISFNTDTQYF	TGTGCCATCAGTTTCAACACAGATACGCAGTATTTT
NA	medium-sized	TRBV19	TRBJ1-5	CASSYSNQPQHF	TGTGCCAGCTCGTACAGCAATCAGCCCCAGCATTTT
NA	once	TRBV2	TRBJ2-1	CASSEGSNEQFF	TGTGCCAGCAGTGAGGGGTCCAATGAGCAGTTCTTC
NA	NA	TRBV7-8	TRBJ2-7	CASSLGPGAYEQYF	TGTGCCAGCAGCTTGGGCCCCGGGGCCTACGAGCAGTACTTC
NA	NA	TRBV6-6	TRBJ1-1	CASSPGTATEAFF	TGTGCCAGCAGTCCCGGGACGGCGACTGAAGCTTTCTTT
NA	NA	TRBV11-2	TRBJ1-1	CASSLRMNTEAFF	TGTGCCAGCAGCTTAAGAATGAACACTGAAGCTTTCTTT
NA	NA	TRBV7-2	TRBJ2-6	CASSPLGGGAGANVLTF	TGTGCCAGCAGCCCACTAGGAGGGGGGGCTGGGGCCAACGTCCTGACTTTC
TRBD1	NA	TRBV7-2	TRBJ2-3	CASSLRTGLLTDTQYF	TGTGCCAGCAGCTTAAGGACAGGCCTACTCACAGATACGCAGTATTTT
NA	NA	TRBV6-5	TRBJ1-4	CASSPATGDEKLFF	TGTGCCAGCAGCCCCGCGACAGGAGATGAAAAACTGTTTTTT
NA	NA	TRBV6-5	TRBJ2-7	CASSYSFGGSYEQYF	TGTGCCAGCAGTTACTCTTTCGGGGGCTCCTACGAGCAGTACTTC
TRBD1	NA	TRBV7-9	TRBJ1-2	CASSLAAGQGANYGYTF	TGTGCCAGCAGCTTAGCCGCCGGTCAGGGGGCTAACTATGGCTACACCTTC
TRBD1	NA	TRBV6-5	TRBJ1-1	CASSYSARGDTEAFF	TGTGCCAGCAGTTACTCAGCCAGGGGGGACACTGAAGCTTTCTTT
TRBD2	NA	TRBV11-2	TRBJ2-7	CASSLEPGLVFEQYF	TGTGCCAGCAGCTTAGAACCGGGACTAGTTTTCGAGCAGTACTTC
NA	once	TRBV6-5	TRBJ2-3	CASSYSKTADTQYF	TGTGCCAGCAGTTACTCGAAGACCGCAGATACGCAGTATTTT
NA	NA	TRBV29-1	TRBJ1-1	CSWGGGRGTEAFF	TGCAGCTGGGGCGGGGGACGGGGCACTGAAGCTTTCTTT
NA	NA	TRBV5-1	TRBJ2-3	CASSLLLATDTQYF	TGCGCCAGCAGCCTGCTCCTAGCGACAGATACGCAGTATTTT
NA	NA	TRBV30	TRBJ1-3	CAWSEEGNTIYF	TGTGCCTGGAGTGAGGAGGGAAACACCATATATTTT
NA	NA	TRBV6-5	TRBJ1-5	CASSAQGNQPQHF	TGTGCCAGCAGTGCCCAGGGGAATCAGCCCCAGCATTTT
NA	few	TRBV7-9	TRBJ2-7	CASSLSSGEQYF	TGTGCCAGCAGCTTATCGTCCGGGGAGCAGTACTTC
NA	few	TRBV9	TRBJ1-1	CASSAITDNTEAFF	TGTGCCAGCAGCGCGATAACGGATAACACTGAAGCTTTCTTT
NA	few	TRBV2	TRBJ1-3	CASREGGGNTIYF	TGTGCCAGCAGAGAAGGGGGGGGAAACACCATATATTTT
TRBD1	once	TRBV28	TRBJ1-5	CASSLETGVPLGHF	TGTGCCAGCAGTTTAGAGACAGGGGTTCCCCTCGGGCATTTT
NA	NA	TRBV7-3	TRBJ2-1	CASSSQTGLVNNEQFF	TGTGCCAGCAGCTCCCAAACGGGACTCGTAAACAATGAGCAGTTCTTC